These 22 T cell receptor beta chains were all obtained from the same sample, sequenced in a study of PD-1 blockade in classical Hodgkin lymphoma. Sample time point: cycle 4 day 1 (C4D1), after less than seven weeks of nivolumab. All trial patients relapsed after autologous stem cell transplantation. Starting with thawed PBMCs, CD4+ T cells were purified by magnetic negative selection. Sequencing was performed with immunoSEQ multiplex PCR; in TCRdb, only in-frame clones are kept and a portion is missing. The data show about 19,000 clones, 70% to 90% seen once. This specimen was CD4+ T cells from blood, taken before the fourth cycle of nivolumab. All receptors derive from a human donor with classical Hodgkin lymphoma.

The chain carries TRBV27 and TRBJ2-5; 10 bases are a match to TRBD1. This CDR3 is 13 amino acids long. Germline V lookup: CDR1 MNHEY, CDR2 SMNVEV (reference sequence). The J segment lost 5 bases and the V segment lost 10 bases, leaving 7 bases of the junction unmatched. This CDR3 is CATRQGAMETQYF. CDR3 nucleotides: TGTGCCACCAGACAGGGGGCTATGGAGACCCAGTACTTC.

The chain carries TRBV6-6 and TRBJ2-7; the D gene is possibly TRBD1 (5 bases). CDR1 is MNHNY and CDR2 is SVGAGI in the germline V gene (reference sequence). V was pared by 7 bases and J by 2 bases, with 9 bases between. This CDR3 is built from 12 residues. DNA of the CDR3: TGTGCCAGCAAACGACAGCCCTACGAGCAGTACTTC. This translates into CASKRQPYEQYF.

V is TRBV6-1 and J is TRBJ1-1, with D possibly TRBD1 on 5 matching bases. V was pared by 3 bases and J by 5 bases, with 10 bases between. In germline, CDR1 is MNHNS, CDR2 SASEGT. This CDR3 contains 13 residues. The CDR3 here is CASSDQGWTEAFF. DNA for the CDR3: TGTGCCAGCAGTGACCAGGGCTGGACTGAAGCTTTCTTT.

This clone occurred once. One junction end disagrees with the germline gene, perhaps due to a read error. The V gene is TRBV28, the J gene TRBJ2-2; 7 bases are a match to TRBD1. This CDR3 comprises 15 residues. From germline, CDR1 is MDHEN and CDR2 SYDVKM. The CDR3 DNA sequence: TGTGCCAGCAGTTTCGGACAGGTGGGCACCCGGGAGCTGTTTTTT. Its translation is CASSFGQVGTRELFF.

This clone occurred a few times. The CDR3 spells CAWTGQPNTEAFF. In DNA form, the CDR3 reads TGTGCCTGGACCGGACAGCCTAACACTGAAGCTTTCTTT. The chain uses TRBV30 and TRBJ1-1, with D possibly TRBD1 on 6 matching bases. V lost 4 bases and J 2 bases, leaving 11 bases between the germline ends. Germline V gene sequence: CDR1 GTSNPN, CDR2 SVGIG (reference sequence). The CDR3 has 13 residues.

The chain recombines TRBV19 with TRBJ1-1, with 8 bases lining up with TRBD1. The V and J ends lost 4 bases and 1 base, in that order; junction bases with no gene match: 8. CDR3 size: 16 residues. CDR1 is LNHDA and CDR2 is SQIVND in the germline V gene (reference sequence). This CDR3 is CASSKGTGQGNTEAFF. The CDR3 region has the DNA TGTGCCAGTAGTAAAGGAACTGGACAGGGGAACACTGAAGCTTTCTTT.

The chain links TRBV30 to TRBJ2-2; TRBD2 matches 8 bases. The CDR3 is 14 residues long. After removal of 5 bases from V and 7 bases from J, the junction contained 9 bases not matched to a gene. Germline V gives CDR1 GTSNPN, CDR2 SVGIG (reference sequence). The CDR3 DNA reads TGTGCCTGGGGGCCTCTAACTAGCGGCGGGGAGCTGTTTTTT. The encoded protein is CAWGPLTSGGELFF.

The chain carries TRBV6-1 and TRBJ2-2; 7 bases line up with TRBD2. Trimming cost V 6 bases and J 1 base; bases outside gene matches: 5. Looked up from germline, CDR1 is MNHNS and CDR2 is SASEGT. The CDR3 is 15 amino acids. CDR3 protein: CASSMTSRNTGELFF. The CDR3 coding sequence is TGTGCCAGCAGCATGACTAGCCGGAACACCGGGGAGCTGTTTTTT.

The V and J genes are TRBV19 and TRBJ2-2; TRBD1 aligns across 10 bases. Trimming took 5 bases from V and 4 from J; bases not matched to a gene: 13. The CDR3 consists of 18 residues. Germline values: CDR1 LNHDA, CDR2 SQIVND (reference sequence). In DNA form, the CDR3 reads TGTGCCAGTAGTCCCCGTACCGGGACAGGGGTCGGCACCGGGGAGCTGTTTTTT. Amino acids: CASSPRTGTGVGTGELFF.

The gene calls are TRBV2 and TRBJ2-1; D unresolved. The V end was cut by 7 bases, the J end by 0 bases, with 13 bases between. The CDR3 covers 15 residues. Germline assignment: CDR1 SNHLY and CDR2 FYNNEI. CDR3 in amino acids: CASTPDRNSYNEQFF. The DNA of the CDR3 is TGTGCCAGCACCCCGGACCGGAACTCCTACAATGAGCAGTTCTTC.

CDR3 sequence (DNA): TGTGCCAGCTCACCACCCAGGGCTGCCGGGACAGAGAGGACTAGCTCCTACAATGAGCAGTTCTTC. Residues: CASSPPRAAGTERTSSYNEQFF. This chain uses TRBV18 with TRBJ2-1; D assignment may be TRBD1 or TRBD2 (7 bases each). The CDR3 loop spans 22 amino acids. The V gene lost 0 bases and the J gene lost 0 bases, with 27 bases spanning the gap. Germline V gives CDR1 KGHSH, CDR2 LQKENI.

This clone has more than one count but fewer than ten. CDR3 loop: CASRSGQNYGYTF. CDR3 nucleotide sequence: TGCGCCAGCAGGTCGGGACAGAACTATGGCTACACCTTC. This chain joins TRBV5-1 and TRBJ1-2; 7 nucleotides match TRBD1. The V gene end was trimmed by 5 bases and the J gene end by 2 bases; junction bases not matched to a gene: 3. CDR1 and CDR2 from the germline V gene are SGHRS and YFSETQ. The CDR3 has 13 amino acids.

Concerning this clone: Other DNA sequences in this sample translate to the same CDR3. This chain joins TRBV30 and TRBJ2-5; 8 bases are shared with TRBD2. V was pared by 2 bases and J by 5 bases, with 4 bases of the junction left unmatched. Looked up from germline, CDR1 is GTSNPN and CDR2 is SVGIG (reference sequence). The CDR3 covers 13 residues. This CDR3 is CAWSRGGGETQYF. In DNA form, the CDR3 reads TGTGCCTGGAGTCGGGGGGGCGGGGAGACCCAGTACTTC.

The genes are TRBV19 and TRBJ1-4; 10 nucleotides match TRBD1. The V segment lost 8 bases and the J segment 7 bases; nucleotides outside the gene matches: 10. Looked up from germline, CDR1 is LNHDA and CDR2 is SQIVND (reference sequence). The CDR3 spans 15 residues. CDR3 loop: CASGTGATFGEKLFF. In DNA, the CDR3 is TGTGCCAGTGGGACAGGGGCGACATTCGGTGAAAAACTGTTTTTT.

The table lists this clone with a count of one. This sequence joins TRBV7-9 and TRBJ2-3; TRBD2 might be the D (6 bases). The germline gives CDR1 SEHNR, CDR2 FQNEAQ (reference sequence). CDR3 length: 15 residues. Deletions cut 5 bases from V and 4 bases from J, with 16 bases between. CDR3 sequence: CASSQEGFRPDTQYF. The CDR3 DNA follows: TGTGCCAGCAGCCAGGAGGGTTTTCGGCCAGATACGCAGTATTTT.

This clone has more than one count but fewer than ten. The chain is built from TRBV4-1 and TRBJ2-7, with D maybe TRBD1 (6 bases). The CDR3 sequence is 15 residues long. The germline V and J ends were trimmed by 1 base and 3 bases, with 13 bases remaining between them. CDR1 is MGHRA, CDR2 YSYEKL, per germline. The CDR3 nucleotides read TGCGCCAGCAGCCAAGTATCAGGACAGCACTACGAGCAGTACTTC. Translated, it gives CASSQVSGQHYEQYF.

The rearrangement uses TRBV18 and TRBJ2-1; the match to TRBD2 covers 11 bases. The CDR3 is 16 residues long. V lost 2 bases and J lost 3; bases outside the gene matches: 3. Germline values: CDR1 KGHSH, CDR2 LQKENI. This chain's CDR3 is CASSPSGTSGYNEQFF. The CDR3 coding sequence is TGTGCCAGCTCACCATCCGGGACTAGCGGCTACAATGAGCAGTTCTTC. Full variable domain (remainder filled in from reference TRBV18 and TRBJ2-1): NAGVMQNPRHLVRRRGQEARLRCSPMKGHSHVYWYRQLPEEGLKFMVYLQKENIIDESGMPKERFSAEFPKEGPSILRIQQVVRGDSAAYFCASSPSGTSGYNEQFFGPGTRLTVL.

The chain couples TRBV18 to TRBJ1-5, with 7 bases identical to TRBD1. V lost 0 bases, J lost 6 bases, and 8 bases stayed unmatched. The CDR3 length is 16 residues. Looked up from germline, CDR1 is KGHSH and CDR2 is LQKENI. The CDR3 DNA reads as TGTGCCAGCTCACCACCGGCGACAGGGAACGGTCAGCCCCAGCATTTT. Its protein product is CASSPPATGNGQPQHF. The complete variable domain, with remaining parts taken from reference TRBV18 and TRBJ1-5, reads NAGVMQNPRHLVRRRGQEARLRCSPMKGHSHVYWYRQLPEEGLKFMVYLQKENIIDESGMPKERFSAEFPKEGPSILRIQQVVRGDSAAYFCASSPPATGNGQPQHFGDGTRLSIL.

This sequence joins TRBV19 and TRBJ2-7; D is ambiguous. Germline V CDR1 and CDR2: LNHDA, SQIVND (reference sequence). V lost 6 bases and J 4 bases, leaving 22 bases between the germline ends. The CDR3 extends over 16 amino acids. This chain's CDR3 is CASSPGVAGPLYEQYF. DNA for the CDR3: TGTGCCAGTAGCCCCGGAGTAGCTGGGCCCTTATACGAGCAGTACTTC. Looking up the rest from reference TRBV19 and TRBJ2-7 gives the full variable domain: DGGITQSPKYLFRKEGQNVTLSCEQNLNHDAMYWYRQDPGQGLRLIYYSQIVNDFQKGDIAEGYSVSREKKESFPLTVTSAQKNPTAFYLCASSPGVAGPLYEQYFGPGTRLTVT.

V is TRBV7-2 and J is TRBJ2-3; 10 bases are shared with TRBD2. This CDR3 is 15 amino acids long. Trimming cost V 5 bases and J 0 bases; bases outside gene matches: 2. CDR1 is SGHTA, CDR2 FQGNSA, per germline. The CDR3 here is CASSRTSGSTDTQYF. In DNA, the CDR3 is TGTGCCAGCAGCCGGACTAGCGGAAGCACAGATACGCAGTATTTT.

This clone was found a few times. The V call is TRBV5-4, the J call TRBJ2-2, with TRBD1 identical over 10 bases. The CDR3 contains 15 residues. V shed 3 bases, J shed 5 bases, and the junction held 4 bases outside the gene matches. The germline V gene encodes CDR1 SGHNT and CDR2 YYREEE (reference sequence). The DNA for the CDR3 is TGTGCCAGCAGCTCGGGACAGGGGCGAACCGGGGAGCTGTTTTTT. Its protein is CASSSGQGRTGELFF.

This clone has more than one count but fewer than ten. The chain is built from TRBV5-1 and TRBJ2-5; TRBD1 agrees at 9 bases. Germline-derived CDR1 and CDR2 are SGHRS and YFSETQ. Trimming removed 4 bases from V and 5 bases from J; junction bases left unmatched: 12. The CDR3 extends over 16 amino acids. DNA for the CDR3: TGCGCCAGCAGCCTGCTAACAGGGGGCGTGGGGGAGACCCAGTACTTC. Translating it yields CASSLLTGGVGETQYF.